Below, 25 T cell receptor beta chains from the same sample are listed, as sequenced in a study of cytomegalovirus exposure and HLA in healthy donors (dated by TCRdb to the late 2010s). Library prep was done by the immunoSEQ multiplex PCR assay. For the multiplex PCR, a mixture combining 60 forward primers for TCR Vbeta segments and 13 reverse primers for TCR Jbeta segments was used. TCRdb's version of the immuneACCESS table is confined to in-frame rearrangements and falls short of the full clone set. An unresolved V gene accounts for under half of the shortfall where checked; the remainder is of unknown origin. In this sample's table one finds 60,000 to 90,000 clones. The ten largest clones represent 4.5% to 6.5% of the sample. The sequencing sample was made of PBMCs. Receptors were obtained from a middle-aged woman in good health and CMV-seropositive.

V is TRBV19 and J is TRBJ2-7; the match to TRBD2 covers 7 bases. This CDR3 is built from 14 residues. Germline V gives CDR1 LNHDA, CDR2 SQIVND (reference sequence). Trimming removed 3 bases from V and 3 bases from J; junction bases left unmatched: 5. DNA for the CDR3: TGTGCCAGTAGTATCCCCCAGCGGGGCTACGAGCAGTACTTC. It translates to CASSIPQRGYEQYF.

The chain joins TRBV5-6 to TRBJ2-3, with D uncertain. CDR3 size: 11 residues. CDR1 is SGHDT, CDR2 YYEEEE, per germline. V was cut by 1 base and J by 8 bases, with 5 bases left in between. The CDR3 region is CASSLMRTQYF. DNA for the CDR3: TGTGCCAGCAGCTTGATGCGTACGCAGTATTTT.

The chain couples TRBV2 to TRBJ1-4; no definite D call. V shed 5 bases and J shed 0 bases, with 7 bases lying between them. This CDR3 spans 14 amino acids. CDR1 is SNHLY and CDR2 is FYNNEI in the germline V gene. CDR3 sequence reads: CASSPGSTNEKLFF. The CDR3 region has the DNA TGTGCCAGCAGTCCGGGTTCAACTAATGAAAAACTGTTTTTT.

The chain combines TRBV9 with TRBJ2-1, with 11 bases that match TRBD2. Unmatched junction bases numbered 6, after V lost 4 bases and J lost 0 bases. CDR3 size: 17 residues. Germline CDR1 SGDLS, CDR2 YYNGEE. The CDR3 nucleotides read TGTGCCAGCAGCCACAGACTAGCGGGAAGCTCCTACAATGAGCAGTTCTTC. Protein product: CASSHRLAGSSYNEQFF.

V is TRBV10-1 and J is TRBJ2-7, with TRBD1 matching 11 bases. Germline V gives CDR1 WNHNN, CDR2 SYGVQD (reference sequence). Trimming took 6 bases from V and 1 from J; bases not matched to a gene: 2. The CDR3 is made up of 14 amino acids. CDR3 loop: CASSRDRGSYEQYF. In DNA, the CDR3 is TGCGCCAGCAGCCGGGACAGGGGGTCCTACGAGCAGTACTTC.

The rearrangement links TRBV4-2 to TRBJ2-1; 13 bases are a match to TRBD2. Germline CDR1 is LGHNA and CDR2 is YNFKEQ. The V and J ends lost 3 bases and 15 bases, in that order; junction bases with no gene match: 14. The CDR3 is 16 residues long. The CDR3 region has the DNA TGTGCCAGCAGCCATCTCGGGACTAGCGGGGAAATTGGCTCGTTCTTC. It translates to CASSHLGTSGEIGSFF.

CDR3 sequence reads: CASGRGSAGELFF. As DNA, the CDR3 is TGTGCCAGCGGTAGGGGGTCAGCCGGGGAGCTGTTTTTT. V is TRBV11-3 and J is TRBJ2-2; a weak D match, TRBD1 (6 bases). The CDR3 consists of 13 residues. The V and J ends lost 8 bases and 6 bases respectively, with 13 bases between them. Germline CDR1 and CDR2: SGHNT and YENEEA. Full variable domain (rest looked up from reference TRBV11-3 and TRBJ2-2): EAGVVQSPRYKIIEKKQPVAFWCNPISGHNTLYWYLQNLGQGPELLIRYENEEAVDDSQLPKDRFSAERLKGVDSTLKIQPAELGDSAVYLCASGRGSAGELFFGEGSRLTVL.

The chain recombines TRBV4-1 with TRBJ1-1, with 8 positions matching TRBD1. V dropped 4 bases and J dropped 0; count of bases not matched to a gene: 7. The CDR3 loop spans 16 amino acids. The V gene's germline CDR1 is MGHRA and CDR2 YSYEKL. The CDR3 region is CASSPQGALVNTEAFF. The CDR3 DNA reads as TGCGCCAGCAGCCCCCAGGGGGCACTAGTGAACACTGAAGCTTTCTTT.

The chain employs TRBV5-6 and TRBJ1-1; D possibly corresponds to TRBD1 (6 bases). This CDR3 comprises 16 residues. Trimming shortened V by 4 bases and J by 3 bases, and 19 bases separated the two germline ends. CDR1 SGHDT and CDR2 YYEEEE come from the germline V gene. CDR3 sequence: CASSPLVGALYTEAFF. CDR3 in DNA: TGTGCCAGCAGCCCCCTTGTGGGGGCCCTATACACTGAAGCTTTCTTT.

This chain links TRBV4-2 with TRBJ2-6; a weak D match, TRBD2 (5 bases). The CDR3 sequence is 16 residues long. V lost 1 base, J lost 2 bases, and 9 bases lay in between. Germline V gene data show CDR1 as LGHNA and CDR2 as YNFKEQ. CDR3 in amino acids: CASSQGDGAGANVLTF. The CDR3 region has the DNA TGTGCCAGCAGCCAAGGTGACGGGGCTGGGGCCAACGTCCTGACTTTC.

The CDR3, as DNA: TGTGCCAGCAGTTACCCACCAACAGGGGCCAATGAAAAACTGTTTTTT. It codes for CASSYPPTGANEKLFF. J is TRBJ1-4 and V is TRBV6-5; 7 bases fit TRBD1. CDR1 and CDR2 (germline): MNHEY, SVGAGI. The CDR3 is made up of 16 amino acids. V lost 2 bases to trimming and J lost 5 bases; unmatched junction nucleotides: 8.

The chain carries TRBV6-1 and TRBJ2-3, with TRBD2 matching over 7 bases. This CDR3 comprises 19 residues. Trimming removed 2 bases from V and 0 bases from J; junction bases left unmatched: 14. Germline CDR1 reads MNHNS; CDR2 reads SASEGT. The CDR3 region has the DNA TGTGCCAGCAGTGAATGGGGGGTATGGGTAGCGGGCAGCACAGATACGCAGTATTTT. It specifies CASSEWGVWVAGSTDTQYF.

CDR3 DNA: TGTGCCAGCAGCCAAGAGGGACAGAGCTCCTACGAGCAGTACTTC. Its translation: CASSQEGQSSYEQYF. V is TRBV4-2 and J is TRBJ2-5; 7 bases match TRBD1. The J call may be faulty, since TRBJ2-7 better matches the DNA end. Germline-derived CDR1 and CDR2 are LGHNA and YNFKEQ. The CDR3 extends over 15 amino acids.

As DNA, the CDR3 is TGTGCCAGCTCACCTAACCTCTATGAGAACACCTTC. It translates to CASSPNLYENTF. The chain is built from TRBV18 and TRBJ1-2; no clear D gene. This CDR3 comprises 12 residues. From germline, CDR1 is KGHSH and CDR2 LQKENI. V was cut by 3 bases and J by 12 bases, with 14 bases left in between.

The gene calls are TRBV30 and TRBJ2-2, with D maybe TRBD2 (5 bases). Per germline, CDR1 GTSNPN and CDR2 SVGIG (reference sequence). The CDR3 is made up of 13 amino acids. Trimming stripped 3 bases from V and 1 base from J, with 6 bases between. CDR3 nucleotide sequence: TGTGCCTGGAGACGGGGGAACACCGGGGAGCTGTTTTTT. Its protein product is CAWRRGNTGELFF.

The chain joins TRBV19 to TRBJ2-3; no firm D call. V lost 7 bases and J lost 2, with 13 bases in between. CDR1 LNHDA and CDR2 SQIVND come from the germline V gene (reference sequence). The CDR3 consists of 14 residues. The CDR3: CASKLSKPTDTQYF. The CDR3 region has the DNA TGTGCCAGTAAGTTAAGCAAACCCACAGATACGCAGTATTTT. The entire variable domain, with the rest obtained from reference TRBV19 and TRBJ2-3, is as follows: DGGITQSPKYLFRKEGQNVTLSCEQNLNHDAMYWYRQDPGQGLRLIYYSQIVNDFQKGDIAEGYSVSREKKESFPLTVTSAQKNPTAFYLCASKLSKPTDTQYFGPGTRLTVL.

The chain combines TRBV6-1 with TRBJ1-4; TRBD1 matches at 9 bases. Germline CDR1 MNHNS, CDR2 SASEGT. After removal of 3 bases from V and 7 bases from J, the junction contained 9 bases not matched to a gene. The CDR3 runs 16 residues. CDR3 sequence (DNA): TGTGCCAGCAGTGATGGGGGACAGGGATGGAGTGAAAAACTGTTTTTT. As protein: CASSDGGQGWSEKLFF.

The chain carries TRBV28 and TRBJ2-7, with 14 bases fitting TRBD2. CDR3 size: 15 residues. CDR1 MDHEN and CDR2 SYDVKM come from the germline V gene. After removal of 6 bases from V and 2 bases from J, the junction contained 3 bases not matched to a gene. CDR3 in amino acids: CASRPGLAGAYEQYF. CDR3 coding DNA: TGTGCCAGCAGACCGGGACTAGCGGGGGCCTACGAGCAGTACTTC.

The V call is TRBV6-1, the J call TRBJ2-7; 7 bases are shared with TRBD2. The V segment lost 7 bases and the J segment 2 bases; nucleotides outside the gene matches: 8. Germline V gene lookup returns CDR1 MNHNS and CDR2 SASEGT. The CDR3 has 14 amino acids. This chain's CDR3 is CASTETAGTYEQYF. In DNA form, the CDR3 reads TGTGCCAGCACTGAGACAGCGGGGACCTACGAGCAGTACTTC.

The CDR3 bases are TGTGCCAGCAGCTCCTCCTCTGGACAGGGCAATCAGCCCCAGCATTTT. Its protein is CASSSSSGQGNQPQHF. V gene TRBV11-2 combines with J gene TRBJ1-5, with TRBD1 identical over 7 bases. The CDR3 consists of 16 residues. The trim removed 4 bases at V and 2 bases at J, leaving 8 bases unmatched. CDR1 SGHAT and CDR2 FQNNGV come from the germline V gene.

The chain links TRBV27 to TRBJ1-1; D is undetermined. This CDR3 has 14 amino acids. Trimming removed 6 bases from V and 0 bases from J, with 11 bases in between. CDR1 is MNHEY and CDR2 is SMNVEV in the germline V gene (reference sequence). The CDR3 DNA follows: TGTGCCAGCAGACGAATGGCTCTGAACACTGAAGCTTTCTTT. Its protein is CASRRMALNTEAFF.

The chain joins TRBV18 to TRBJ2-7; possibly TRBD2 for D (6 bases). V shed 3 bases and J shed 0 bases, with 9 bases lying between them. The V gene's germline CDR1 is KGHSH and CDR2 LQKENI. This CDR3 spans 14 amino acids. The CDR3 nucleotides read TGTGCCAGCTCACCGGGACTGGTCTCCTACGAGCAGTACTTC. Protein product: CASSPGLVSYEQYF. Full variable domain (rest looked up from reference TRBV18 and TRBJ2-7): NAGVMQNPRHLVRRRGQEARLRCSPMKGHSHVYWYRQLPEEGLKFMVYLQKENIIDESGMPKERFSAEFPKEGPSILRIQQVVRGDSAAYFCASSPGLVSYEQYFGPGTRLTVT.

The CDR3 region is CATIAGGIPYEQYF. CDR3 nucleotide sequence: TGTGCCACTATAGCGGGAGGGATACCCTACGAGCAGTACTTC. The genes are TRBV27 and TRBJ2-7, with 11 bases fitting TRBD2. The CDR3 is made up of 14 amino acids. CDR1 and CDR2 from the germline V gene are MNHEY and SMNVEV (reference sequence). V dropped 10 bases and J dropped 2; count of bases not matched to a gene: 7.

The gene calls are TRBV5-8 and TRBJ2-7, with D possibly being TRBD2 (5 bases). Germline loops: CDR1 SGHTS, CDR2 YDEGEE. The CDR3 extends over 13 amino acids. Trimming removed 4 bases from V and 3 bases from J, with 11 bases in between. This CDR3 is CASSPGLLYEQYF. The CDR3 DNA follows: TGTGCCAGCAGCCCCGGACTGCTCTACGAGCAGTACTTC.

The V call is TRBV19, the J call TRBJ2-7, with 8 bases identical to TRBD1. CDR1 and CDR2 from the germline V gene are LNHDA and SQIVND (reference sequence). V shed 5 bases and J 5 bases; nucleotides not matched to a gene: 8. The CDR3 contains 14 residues. The CDR3, as DNA: TGTGCCAGTAGTTTCAGGGGGCGCACCCACGAGCAGTACTTC. Translation gives CASSFRGRTHEQYF.